The 5 T cell receptor beta chains presented below share a single source sample, sequenced in a study of cytomegalovirus exposure and HLA in healthy donors. Primers: 60 Vbeta forward and 13 Jbeta reverse. Here immunoSEQ multiplex PCR was the method, and the copy in TCRdb shows in-frame clones only, minus some. Seen here are 70,000 to 85,000 clones, about 64% observed once, and the top ten hold approximately 5.8%. What was sequenced was PBMCs. The source of these receptors is a man aged 25-45 years in good health and CMV-seropositive.

This clone was picked up a small number of times. This chain connects TRBV11-3 to TRBJ1-3; the D is unclear. The CDR3 extends over 14 amino acids. The germline V gene has CDR1 SGHNT and CDR2 YENEEA. Trimming took 1 base from V and 0 from J, leaving 4 bases between them. Here the CDR3 reads CASSLVSSGNTIYF. The CDR3 bases are TGTGCCAGCAGCTTAGTCAGCTCTGGAAACACCATATATTTT.

This sequence joins TRBV29-1 and TRBJ1-6; unclear D gene. The germline V gene has CDR1 SQVTM and CDR2 ANQGSEA. Trimming removed 5 bases from V and 7 bases from J, with 12 bases in between. The CDR3 loop spans 13 amino acids. CDR3 nucleotides: TGCAGCGTTCTTCGGGGATTAAATTCACCCCTCCACTTT. This codes for CSVLRGLNSPLHF. Variable domain in full (rest from reference TRBV29-1 and TRBJ1-6): SAVISQKPSRDICQRGTSLTIQCQVDSQVTMMFWYRQQPGQSLTLIATANQGSEATYESGFVIDKFPISRPNLTFSTLTVSNMSPEDSSIYLCSVLRGLNSPLHFGNGTRLTVT.

The V gene is TRBV9, the J gene TRBJ1-2; 9 positions match TRBD1. CDR1 and CDR2 from the germline V gene are SGDLS and YYNGEE. Trimming removed 6 bases from V and 0 bases from J; junction bases left unmatched: 9. The CDR3 consists of 16 residues. Written as DNA, the CDR3 is TGTGCCAGCACCCCGGGACAGGGCCCAGCTAACTATGGCTACACCTTC. Its translation is CASTPGQGPANYGYTF. The whole variable domain, remainder taken from reference TRBV9 and TRBJ1-2, is DSGVTQTPKHLITATGQRVTLRCSPRSGDLSVYWYQQSLDQGLQFLIQYYNGEERAKGNILERFSAQQFPDLHSELNLSSLELGDSALYFCASTPGQGPANYGYTFGSGTRLTVV.

The V call is TRBV28, the J call TRBJ1-4, with D possibly being TRBD1 (5 bases). The V and J ends lost 10 bases and 2 bases respectively, with 20 bases between them. The germline CDR1 and CDR2 sequences are MDHEN and SYDVKM. CDR3 length equals 16 residues. CDR3 DNA sequence: TGTGCCACCCTTGGGGCAGATCGAGGCACTAATGAAAAACTGTTTTTT. Its translation: CATLGADRGTNEKLFF.

A single count supports this clone. V is TRBV6-5 and J is TRBJ2-2; 7 bases agree with TRBD1. After removal of 9 bases from V and 7 bases from J, the junction contained 14 bases not matched to a gene. The CDR3 consists of 15 residues. The germline V gene has CDR1 MNHEY and CDR2 SVGAGI. In DNA form, the CDR3 reads TGTGCCAGTTCCCTCCAGCAGGGGGTCGGCGGGGAGCTGTTTTTT. Encoded protein: CASSLQQGVGGELFF.